This is a list of T cell receptor beta chains from one sample in a study of Ad26.COV2.S vaccination and SARS-CoV-2 variants. Libraries were prepared by immunoSEQ multiplex PCR; TCRdb keeps only in-frame clonotypes and omits some of them. The table shows some 410,000 clones, with about 92% occurring only once. This specimen was peripheral blood, taken in a trial of Ad26.COV2.S vaccine versus placebo. The receptors shown here come from a person between 18 and 65 years old who received the Ad26.COV2.S COVID-19 vaccine or a placebo. The CDR3 runs from the conserved cysteine through the conserved F or W. A D gene is named only where the DNA matches it firmly. Clone size, where shown, is once, few, many, or a class for clones that have expanded.

.	.	TRBV9	TRBJ2-7	CASSVGGTDFYEQYF	TGTGCCAGCAGCGTCGGCGGGACAGATTTCTACGAGCAGTACTTC
.	.	TRBV9	TRBJ1-2	CASSAHTGINYGYTF	TGTGCCAGCAGCGCGCACACCGGGATTAACTATGGCTACACCTTC
.	.	TRBV19	TRBJ1-5	CASKGVAQPQHF	TGTGCCAGTAAGGGAGTCGCTCAGCCCCAGCATTTT
.	.	TRBV4-1	TRBJ2-7	CASSQNAGLSYEQYF	TGCGCCAGCAGCCAGAACGCAGGGCTCTCCTACGAGCAGTACTTC
.	.	TRBV19	TRBJ2-2	CASGGPNTGELFF	TGTGCCTCCGGGGGGCCCAACACCGGGGAGCTGTTTTTT
.	.	TRBV28	TRBJ2-3	CASSRPKGITDTQYF	TGTGCCAGCAGCCGTCCAAAGGGGATCACAGATACGCAGTATTTT
.	TRBD1	TRBV29-1	TRBJ2-3	CSVYYPGTGITDTQYF	TGCAGCGTGTATTATCCCGGGACAGGTATCACAGATACGCAGTATTTT
.	.	TRBV6-5	TRBJ2-7	CASTSDTVYEQYF	TGTGCCAGCACGTCGGACACTGTCTACGAGCAGTACTTC
.	.	TRBV7-8	TRBJ1-5	CASSLVQGNLYSNQPQHF	TGTGCCAGCAGCTTAGTTCAGGGCAACTTGTATAGCAATCAGCCCCAGCATTTT
once	TRBD2	TRBV7-2	TRBJ2-1	CASSLTGAGLALNEQFF	TGTGCCAGCAGCTTAACGGGAGCGGGACTAGCCCTCAATGAGCAGTTCTTC
.	TRBD1	TRBV7-8	TRBJ2-1	CASTLDRVDEQFF	TGTGCCAGCACCCTCGACAGGGTCGATGAGCAGTTCTTC
.	.	TRBV28	TRBJ1-1	CASILRQDNEAFF	TGTGCCAGCATCTTGCGGCAAGATAATGAAGCTTTCTTT
few	TRBD1	TRBV6-5	TRBJ1-6	CASSRGTAYNSPLHF	TGTGCCAGCAGTCGGGGGACAGCTTATAATTCACCCCTCCACTTT
.	.	TRBV3-1/TRBV3-2	TRBJ1-2	CASSSLGGGYTF	TGTGCCAGCAGCTCCCTTGGGGGGGGCTACACCTTC
.	TRBD1	TRBV7-9	TRBJ2-2	CASSLQGDGTGELFF	TGTGCCAGCAGCTTACAGGGGGATGGAACCGGGGAGCTGTTTTTT
.	.	TRBV5-1	TRBJ1-6	CASSMGLYNSPLHF	TGCGCCAGCAGCATGGGGCTCTATAATTCACCCCTCCACTTT
once	.	TRBV4-3	TRBJ1-2	CASSQEFRYNYGYTF	TGCGCCAGCAGCCAAGAATTTCGGTATAACTATGGCTACACCTTC
.	TRBD1	TRBV30	TRBJ1-6	CAWSLTGGGYNSPLHF	TGTGCCTGGAGCCTAACAGGGGGCGGATATAATTCACCCCTCCACTTT
.	TRBD1	TRBV29-1	TRBJ2-3	CSVAVGQGTDTQYF	TGCAGCGTTGCTGTTGGACAGGGGACAGATACGCAGTATTTT
.	TRBD1	TRBV11-2	TRBJ2-1	CASSLGQGVDEQFF	TGTGCCAGCAGCCTGGGACAGGGGGTTGATGAGCAGTTCTTC
.	.	TRBV6-5	TRBJ1-5	CASSYGSGWPQHF	TGTGCCAGCAGTTACGGTAGCGGCTGGCCCCAGCATTTT
.	.	TRBV11-2	TRBJ2-5	CASSGSRGQETQYF	TGTGCCAGCTCCGGGAGTCGGGGACAAGAGACCCAGTACTTC
.	.	TRBV9	TRBJ2-3	CASSVVGGLSDTQYF	TGTGCCAGCAGCGTAGTCGGGGGGCTATCAGATACGCAGTATTTT
.	.	TRBV7-2	TRBJ2-7	CASSVRDGAYEQYF	TGTGCCAGCAGCGTCCGGGACGGGGCCTACGAGCAGTACTTC
.	.	TRBV2	TRBJ2-2	CASRNTGELFF	TGTGCCAGCAGAAATACCGGGGAGCTGTTTTTT
.	.	TRBV12-3/TRBV12-4	TRBJ2-2	CASSPISDRLNF	TGTGCCAGCAGCCCCATAAGTGACAGACTAAACTTT
.	.	TRBV5-6	TRBJ2-7	CASSLSSYEQYF	TGTGCCAGCAGCTTATCGTCCTACGAGCAGTACTTC
.	.	TRBV11-2	TRBJ1-6	CASSLYRAGSSPLHF	TGTGCCAGCAGTTTATACAGGGCGGGGAGTTCACCCCTCCACTTT
.	TRBD1	TRBV9	TRBJ2-3	CASSVGTGVTDTQYF	TGTGCCAGCAGCGTTGGGACAGGGGTCACAGATACGCAGTATTTT
.	TRBD1	TRBV4-3	TRBJ2-6	CASGQGRVLSGANVLTF	TGCGCCAGCGGACAGGGTCGGGTCCTCTCTGGGGCCAACGTCCTGACTTTC
.	.	TRBV3-1/TRBV3-2	TRBJ2-1	CASSQDGRENYNEQFF	TGTGCCAGCAGCCAAGATGGACGGGAGAACTACAATGAGCAGTTCTTC
.	TRBD2	TRBV14	TRBJ2-7	CASSLGLAGGYEQYF	TGTGCCAGCAGCCTGGGACTAGCGGGGGGCTACGAGCAGTACTTC
.	.	TRBV3-1/TRBV3-2	TRBJ1-2	CASSQEGGRMDGYTF	TGTGCCAGCAGCCAAGAGGGGGGGAGGATGGATGGCTACACCTTC
.	.	TRBV15	TRBJ1-5	CATSRGKGVGNQPQHF	TGTGCCACCAGCAGGGGGAAGGGGGTAGGCAATCAGCCCCAGCATTTT
.	.	TRBV10-2	TRBJ1-4	CASSRATNEKLFF	TGCGCCAGCAGCCGGGCCACTAATGAAAAACTGTTTTTT
.	TRBD2	TRBV28	TRBJ2-2	CASSLFLGLAGRPNTGELFF	TGTGCCAGCAGTTTATTTCTTGGACTAGCGGGGAGGCCGAACACCGGGGAGCTGTTTTTT
.	TRBD1	TRBV4-3	TRBJ2-1	CASSRRQGAWNEQFF	TGCGCCAGCAGCCGGAGACAGGGGGCTTGGAATGAGCAGTTCTTC
.	.	TRBV12-3/TRBV12-4	TRBJ2-5	CASSQAQETQYF	TGTGCCAGCAGTCAGGCCCAAGAGACCCAGTACTTC
.	.	TRBV9	TRBJ2-1	CASSVASVASYNEQFF	TGTGCCAGCAGCGTAGCCTCGGTGGCCTCCTACAATGAGCAGTTCTTC
.	TRBD1	TRBV7-9	TRBJ1-2	CASTEGRSGGVNGYTF	TGTGCCAGCACCGAAGGACGGTCAGGGGGGGTAAATGGCTACACCTTC
.	.	TRBV18	TRBJ1-1	CASSPDPGAFF	TGTGCCAGCTCTCCAGACCCTGGGGCTTTCTTT
.	.	TRBV10-2	TRBJ1-2	CASSDWEQKEAYGYTF	TGCGCCAGCAGTGACTGGGAACAGAAGGAGGCCTATGGCTACACCTTC
.	TRBD1	TRBV28	TRBJ2-7	CASSLATGSRLNEQYF	TGTGCCAGCAGTTTAGCGACAGGGTCCAGGTTGAATGAGCAGTACTTC
.	.	TRBV6-6	TRBJ1-1	CASSYSGTTGEAFF	TGTGCCAGCAGTTACTCCGGGACAACAGGTGAAGCTTTCTTT
.	TRBD2	TRBV11-2	TRBJ2-1	CASSLAFLAGYTYNEQFF	TGTGCCAGCAGCTTAGCATTTCTAGCGGGTTACACCTACAATGAGCAGTTCTTC
once	TRBD1	TRBV2	TRBJ1-5	CASSGTGNNQPQHF	TGTGCCAGCAGTGGGACAGGGAACAATCAGCCCCAGCATTTT
.	TRBD1	TRBV5-3	TRBJ2-7	CARSLRQGHPSSYEQYF	TGTGCCAGAAGCTTGAGACAGGGGCATCCAAGCTCCTACGAGCAGTACTTC
few	.	TRBV7-9	TRBJ1-2	CASSLAGSEGNYGYTF	TGTGCCAGCAGCTTAGCGGGGTCGGAGGGGAACTATGGCTACACCTTC
.	.	TRBV6-2/TRBV6-3	TRBJ2-5	CASSYGGETQYF	TGTGCCAGCAGTTACGGTGGAGAGACCCAGTACTTC
once	.	TRBV3-1/TRBV3-2	TRBJ2-3	CASSQEARFTDTQYF	TGTGCCAGCAGCCAAGAGGCTAGGTTCACAGATACGCAGTATTTT
.	.	TRBV5-1	TRBJ2-1	CASSLGLNNEQFF	TGCGCCAGCAGCTTGGGACTAAACAATGAGCAGTTCTTC
.	TRBD1	TRBV12-3/TRBV12-4	TRBJ2-5	CASSRTGQETQYF	TGTGCCAGCAGTAGGACAGGCCAAGAGACCCAGTACTTC
.	TRBD1	TRBV7-9	TRBJ1-1	CASSLRTGLSTEAFF	TGTGCCAGCAGCCTCCGGACAGGGTTAAGCACTGAAGCTTTCTTT
.	.	TRBV7-2	TRBJ1-6	CASSPTRRYGNSPLHF	TGTGCCAGCAGCCCAACACGGAGATATGGAAATTCACCCCTCCACTTT